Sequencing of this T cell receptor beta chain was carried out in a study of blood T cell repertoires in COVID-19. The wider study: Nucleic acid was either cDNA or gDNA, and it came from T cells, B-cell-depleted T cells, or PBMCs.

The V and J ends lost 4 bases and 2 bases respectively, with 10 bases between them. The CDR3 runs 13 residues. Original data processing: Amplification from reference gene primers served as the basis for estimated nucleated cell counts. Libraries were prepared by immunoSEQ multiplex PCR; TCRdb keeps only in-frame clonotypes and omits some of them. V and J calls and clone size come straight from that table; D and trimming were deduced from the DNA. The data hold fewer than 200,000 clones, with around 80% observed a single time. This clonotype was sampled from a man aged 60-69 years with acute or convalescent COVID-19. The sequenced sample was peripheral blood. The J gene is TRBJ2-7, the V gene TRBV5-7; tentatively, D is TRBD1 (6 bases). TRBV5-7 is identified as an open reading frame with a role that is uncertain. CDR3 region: CASSQDRPYEQYF. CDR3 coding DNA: TGTGCCAGCAGCCAAGACAGGCCCTACGAGCAGTACTTC.